The source of this T cell receptor beta chain is a study of blood T cell repertoires in COVID-19. Whole-study context: COVID-19 samples, acute and convalescent, were from the United States, Italy and Spain. Nucleic acid was either cDNA or gDNA, and it came from T cells, B-cell-depleted T cells, or PBMCs.

Authors' data handling: Scientists estimated how many nucleated cells there were by amplifying reference gene primers. Clones were read by immunoSEQ multiplex PCR, and TCRdb kept only the in-frame ones, dropping some. V, J and clone size are taken as reported in that table, and D and trimming were inferred from the DNA itself. The sample holds more than 200,000 clones, 86% seen once. The length of the CDR3 is 16 residues. Germline assignment: CDR1 SGHNT and CDR2 YENEEA. Trimming cost V 0 bases and J 4 bases, with 13 bases left between them. This sequence originates from a man aged 30 to 45 with active or convalescent COVID-19. This chain connects TRBV11-3 to TRBJ1-5; TRBD1 might be the D (5 bases). Sequencing was performed on peripheral blood. CDR3 in DNA: TGTGCCAGCAGCTTAGACCGAGACAGCGAAAATCAGCCCCAGCATTTT. Protein product: CASSLDRDSENQPQHF.